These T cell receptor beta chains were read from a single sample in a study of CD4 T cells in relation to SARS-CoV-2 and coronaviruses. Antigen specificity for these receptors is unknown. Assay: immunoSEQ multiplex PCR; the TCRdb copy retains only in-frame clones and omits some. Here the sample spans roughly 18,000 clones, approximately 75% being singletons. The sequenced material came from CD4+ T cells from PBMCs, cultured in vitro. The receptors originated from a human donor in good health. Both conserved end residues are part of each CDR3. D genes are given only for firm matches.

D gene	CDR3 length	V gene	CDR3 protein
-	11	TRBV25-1	CASSDFGGSTF
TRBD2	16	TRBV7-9	CASSTSGMGAKNIQYF
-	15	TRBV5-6	CASSLGGLGGTEAFF
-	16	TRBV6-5	CASSYSAGSGTDTQYF
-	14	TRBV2	CASSEYRFTDTQYF
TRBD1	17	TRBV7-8	CASSLVGRGRENYGYTF
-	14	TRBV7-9	CASSLSSVNYGYTF
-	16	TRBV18	CASSRPTGRMSSPLHF
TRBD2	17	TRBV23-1	CASSHLPGAGGIHEQYF
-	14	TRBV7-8	CASSLGSMEETQYF
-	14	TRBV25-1	CASSEFDSNQPQHF
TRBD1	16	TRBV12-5	CASGLGIQGALNEQFF
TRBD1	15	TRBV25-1	CASSETGVETGELFF
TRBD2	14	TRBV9	CASSTTSAYNEQFF
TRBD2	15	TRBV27	CASSSGTSGLPTQYF
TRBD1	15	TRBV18	CASSLPGQGNSPLHF
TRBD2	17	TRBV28	CASSFSGRASGTGELFF
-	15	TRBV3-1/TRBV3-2	CASSQELDSNQPQHF
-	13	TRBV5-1	CASSLVLGGEAFF
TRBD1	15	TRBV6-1	CASSERGTGTQTQYF
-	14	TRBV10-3	CAISELGQSEPQHF
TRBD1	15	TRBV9	CASSVDRGGNQPQHF
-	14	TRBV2	CASSGQGRSYGYTF
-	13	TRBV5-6	CASSFASVGELFF
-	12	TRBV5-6	CASSLWGDEQYF
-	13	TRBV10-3	CAIRAGSAYEQYF
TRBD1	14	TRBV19	CASTLDRRYNEQFF
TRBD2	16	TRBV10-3	CASLGLAGGGTGELFF
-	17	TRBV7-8	CASSLAAGRLSGNTIYF
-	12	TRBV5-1	CASREGGHEQFF